This TCR beta chain is drawn from a study of human T cells and chemical hapten exposure. Looking at the study overall: Diphenylcyclopropenone, dosed weekly to the scalp, was given to patients throughout the approximately 25-week study.

This clonotype was counted ten times or more. What it binds is not known. Whole-study findings and limits: Donors' alopecia may make their immune response differ from healthy people's.

In the study's own analysis: Sample-level TCR yields exhibited a median of approximately 88,000, with a range of roughly 20,000 to 690,600. From the RACE reads, TCRdb called clonotypes with MiXCR, one entry per CDR3 protein. In this record, the V and J calls reflect TCRdb's handling and not the investigators' own analysis. The table lists around 130,000 distinct CDR3 sequences, around 11% of them singletons. Time point here: patch test 3, about 24 weeks after DPC sensitization. Treatment here: therapeutic diphenylcyclopropenone sensitization with weekly scalp DPC. The sequence was collected from a woman in her fifties or sixties with alopecia areata. Some clones in this sample may be carry-over from other donors' samples. The material was whole blood, obtained in connection with sensitization to the hapten diphenylcyclopropenone (DPC).

Written as DNA, the CDR3 is TGTGCCAGCAGTTTAAAGGGCTATGGCTACACCTTC. Translation gives CASSLKGYGYTF. This chain links TRBV27 with TRBJ1-2; D not certain. CDR1 MNHEY and CDR2 SMNVEV come from the germline V gene (reference sequence). V was clipped by 2 bases and J by 4 bases, with 5 bases between them. The CDR3 has 12 amino acids.